This is a list of T cell receptor beta chains from one sample in a study of blood T cell repertoires in COVID-19. Generated by immunoSEQ multiplex PCR, the TCRdb table keeps only in-frame clones and is missing some. The profile covers 240,000 or so clones, with 81% appearing a single time and 6.5% to 9.5% taken by the ten largest. The specimen sequenced was peripheral blood. These receptor sequences come from a woman of 80 years or more with COVID-19, enrolled during active disease. Each CDR3 is given with its conserved first and last residue. A D gene is named only where the DNA matches it firmly. Clone sizes are given selectively: once, few, many, or a class where the clone is expanded.

v_call: TRBV6-5; d_call: -; j_call: TRBJ1-2; clone_size: -; cdr3_aa: CASSLLGGYTF; cdr3_nt: TGTGCCAGCAGTCTCCTCGGGGGCTACACCTTC
v_call: TRBV6-1; d_call: TRBD1; j_call: TRBJ1-2; clone_size: -; cdr3_aa: CASSDQTGVGGYTF; cdr3_nt: TGTGCCAGCAGTGACCAGACAGGGGTTGGTGGCTACACCTTC
v_call: TRBV10-3; d_call: TRBD1; j_call: TRBJ2-7; clone_size: -; cdr3_aa: CAISDGTGRSYEQYF; cdr3_nt: TGTGCCATCAGTGATGGGACAGGGAGGTCCTACGAGCAGTACTTC
v_call: TRBV9; d_call: -; j_call: TRBJ1-6; clone_size: -; cdr3_aa: CASSVADSRNSPLHF; cdr3_nt: TGTGCCAGCAGCGTAGCTGACAGCCGTAATTCACCCCTCCACTTT
v_call: TRBV6-4; d_call: TRBD2; j_call: TRBJ2-1; clone_size: -; cdr3_aa: CASSGTSGRVWFNEQFF; cdr3_nt: TGTGCCAGCAGTGGGACTAGCGGGAGGGTCTGGTTCAATGAGCAGTTCTTC
v_call: TRBV7-3; d_call: TRBD2; j_call: TRBJ2-5; clone_size: -; cdr3_aa: CASSLAGGLQETQYF; cdr3_nt: TGTGCCAGCAGCTTAGCGGGAGGGCTCCAAGAGACCCAGTACTTC
v_call: TRBV11-2; d_call: -; j_call: TRBJ2-2; clone_size: once; cdr3_aa: CASSLGGYGGELFF; cdr3_nt: TGTGCCAGCAGCTTAGGAGGGTACGGGGGGGAGCTGTTTTTT
v_call: TRBV9; d_call: TRBD2; j_call: TRBJ2-5; clone_size: -; cdr3_aa: CASSVAPSFAGGQETQYF; cdr3_nt: TGTGCCAGCAGCGTAGCCCCTTCCTTCGCGGGAGGGCAAGAGACCCAGTACTTC
v_call: TRBV6-2/TRBV6-3; d_call: TRBD1; j_call: TRBJ2-7; clone_size: -; cdr3_aa: CASSYRGQGPYEQYF; cdr3_nt: TGTGCCAGCAGTTACAGGGGACAGGGCCCCTACGAGCAGTACTTC
v_call: TRBV4-1; d_call: TRBD1; j_call: TRBJ1-5; clone_size: many; cdr3_aa: CASSQETGANQPQHF; cdr3_nt: TGCGCCAGCAGCCAAGAAACAGGGGCAAATCAGCCCCAGCATTTT
v_call: TRBV28; d_call: -; j_call: TRBJ1-6; clone_size: -; cdr3_aa: CASSNTGNNSPLHF; cdr3_nt: TGTGCCAGCAGTAACACAGGGAATAATTCACCCCTCCACTTT
v_call: TRBV18; d_call: TRBD1; j_call: TRBJ2-5; clone_size: -; cdr3_aa: CASSPLTGEMKTQYF; cdr3_nt: TGTGCCAGCTCACCATTGACAGGGGAGATGAAGACCCAGTACTTC
v_call: TRBV6-6; d_call: -; j_call: TRBJ2-5; clone_size: -; cdr3_aa: CASSRGHGETQYF; cdr3_nt: TGTGCCAGCAGCAGGGGACACGGCGAGACCCAGTACTTC
v_call: TRBV18; d_call: -; j_call: TRBJ1-1; clone_size: -; cdr3_aa: CASSDSQNTEAFF; cdr3_nt: TGTGCCAGCTCTGACAGCCAGAACACTGAAGCTTTCTTT
v_call: TRBV5-6; d_call: TRBD1; j_call: TRBJ1-2; clone_size: few; cdr3_aa: CASSPDLDRVGYGYTF; cdr3_nt: TGTGCCAGCAGCCCGGATCTTGACAGGGTGGGCTATGGCTACACCTTC
v_call: TRBV19; d_call: -; j_call: TRBJ1-5; clone_size: -; cdr3_aa: CASSIDLTTIYSNQPQHF; cdr3_nt: TGTGCCAGTAGTATAGATCTAACCACCATATATAGCAATCAGCCCCAGCATTTT
v_call: TRBV10-3; d_call: -; j_call: TRBJ1-4; clone_size: -; cdr3_aa: CATNSGAGEKLFF; cdr3_nt: TGTGCCACCAACAGCGGGGCGGGTGAAAAACTGTTTTTT
v_call: TRBV28; d_call: TRBD1; j_call: TRBJ1-5; clone_size: -; cdr3_aa: CASSPGQGRQPQHF; cdr3_nt: TGTGCCAGCAGCCCAGGACAGGGAAGGCAGCCCCAGCATTTT
v_call: TRBV27; d_call: TRBD1; j_call: TRBJ1-4; clone_size: few; cdr3_aa: CASRADRVGGKLFF; cdr3_nt: TGTGCCAGCAGGGCGGACAGGGTGGGAGGAAAACTGTTTTTT
v_call: TRBV18; d_call: -; j_call: TRBJ2-7; clone_size: -; cdr3_aa: CASSSGNGDEQYF; cdr3_nt: TGTGCCAGCTCTTCTGGGAACGGGGACGAGCAGTACTTC
v_call: TRBV7-7; d_call: -; j_call: TRBJ2-1; clone_size: -; cdr3_aa: CASSLGGGNEQFF; cdr3_nt: TGTGCTAGCAGCTTGGGGGGAGGCAATGAGCAGTTCTTC
v_call: TRBV9; d_call: TRBD1; j_call: TRBJ1-3; clone_size: -; cdr3_aa: CASSPSGGKAGNTIYF; cdr3_nt: TGTGCCAGCAGCCCGTCAGGGGGGAAGGCTGGAAACACCATATATTTT